The clone carrying this T cell receptor beta chain has just a few counts. Its specificity is unknown. This sample is drawn from a study of identical twins. Overall study findings and caveats: Compared with models, monozygotic twins showed more out-of-frame TCR alpha sharing.

V lost 1 base, J lost 1 base, and 2 bases stayed unmatched. CDR3 length equals 16 residues. The germline V gene has CDR1 LGHDT and CDR2 YNNKEL (reference sequence). Carrying unique molecular identifiers, the cDNA also gained a universal primer site through template switching. A single record per CDR3 protein comes from TCRdb applying MiXCR to the 5' RACE reads. The repertoire holds around 480,000 distinct CDR3 sequences, with 14% as singletons. These same data were also listed under a study on yellow fever vaccine responses in identical twins.

This chain connects TRBV3-1 to TRBJ2-2; TRBD2 aligns across 8 bases. The sequence was collected from a woman under 30 in good health. The specimen sequenced was CD4+ T cells sorted from blood. CDR3 residues: CASSQASGWNTGELFF. The DNA for the CDR3 is TGTGCCAGCAGCCAAGCTAGCGGGTGGAACACCGGGGAGCTGTTTTTT.